This section outlines one T cell receptor beta chain sequence together with its context. The target antigen is unknown. Assay: immunoSEQ multiplex PCR; the TCRdb copy retains only in-frame clones and omits some. The table lists under 850,000 clones, about 91% of them singletons. The entry originates in a study of shared clonotypes between healthy human individuals. Overall study findings and caveats: Naive subsets usually exceeded memory subsets in estimated richness. Approximately 5.4% of naive CD4 clonotypes were common to several donors.

It was CD45RO-negative cells, positively selected for CCR7, that made up naive CD8 cells, with terminally differentiated effector memory CD45RA+ cells excluded. Per germline, CDR1 SGHDN and CDR2 FVKESK. The CDR3 is 14 residues long. The V gene lost 3 bases and the J gene lost 3 bases, with 12 bases spanning the gap. This clonotype was obtained from a man aged 25 to 40 in good health. This chain uses TRBV14 with TRBJ2-7; tentatively, D is TRBD1 (5 bases). Sequencing was performed on naive CD8+ T cells sorted from blood. CDR3 sequence reads: CASSQAGIYYEQYF. The CDR3 DNA follows: TGTGCCAGCAGCCAGGCAGGGATCTACTACGAGCAGTACTTC. Complete variable domain (other parts from reference TRBV14 and TRBJ2-7): EAGVTQFPSHSVIEKGQTVTLRCDPISGHDNLYWYRRVMGKEIKFLLHFVKESKQDESGMPNNRFLAERTGGTYSTLKVQPAELEDSGVYFCASSQAGIYYEQYFGPGTRLTVT.